These 17 T cell receptor beta chains share one sample of origin, sequenced in a study of T cell repertoires in cytomegalovirus infection. Antigens of these TCRs are unknown. From the reads, TCRdb called clonotypes with MiXCR, one entry per CDR3 protein. The sample includes fewer than 1,000,000 distinct CDR3 sequences, roughly 31% of them seen just once. This specimen was cultured CD8+ T cells from PBMCs, taken from culture after CMV antigen stimulation. These receptors originate from a human donor in good health (CMV status not recorded). Some clones in this sample may be carry-over from other donors' samples.

This rearrangement joins TRBV7-6 to TRBJ2-5; 11 bases align to TRBD2. This CDR3 is 17 amino acids long. V shed 4 bases, J shed 2 bases, and the junction held 9 bases outside the gene matches. Germline-derived CDR1 and CDR2 are SGHVS and FNYEAQ. In DNA form, the CDR3 reads TGTGCCAGCAGCTCCGTAGTCCTAGCGGGGGGACAAGAGACCCAGTACTTC. The encoded protein is CASSSVVLAGGQETQYF.

This rearrangement joins TRBV7-9 to TRBJ2-7; no definite D call. Per germline, CDR1 SEHNR and CDR2 FQNEAQ (reference sequence). Between the trimmed V and J ends, which lost 5 bases and 3 bases, there was a span of 20 bases. The CDR3 runs to 16 residues. The CDR3 sequence: CASSPPGPLPNYEQYV. CDR3 in DNA: TGTGCCAGCAGCCCGCCGGGTCCTCTTCCCAACTACGAGCAGTACGTC.

Only a few counts were recorded for this clonotype. The V gene is TRBV4-1, the J gene TRBJ2-1; 11 nucleotides agree with TRBD2. With 4 bases clipped from V and 3 bases from J, the junction kept 8 bases outside the gene matches. Germline CDR1 reads MGHRA; CDR2 reads YSYEKL. CDR3 length: 17 amino acids. The CDR3 nucleotides read TGCGCCAGCAGCCTCCTTAGCGGGGGGGCGCTCTACAATGAGCAGTTCTTC. Amino acids: CASSLLSGGALYNEQFF.

This clonotype appeared a few times. The chain combines TRBV2 with TRBJ2-1; 8 nucleotides match TRBD1. This CDR3 spans 14 amino acids. The trim removed 7 bases at V and 10 bases at J, leaving 12 bases unmatched. Germline CDR1 is SNHLY and CDR2 is FYNNEI. The CDR3 loop is CASTPLDREEEQFF. Written as DNA, the CDR3 is TGTGCCAGCACTCCTTTGGACAGGGAAGAGGAGCAGTTCTTC.

The chain is built from TRBV4-2 and TRBJ2-3; either TRBD1 or TRBD2 may supply D (5 bases each). V lost 4 bases, J lost 10 bases, and 18 bases lay in between. Germline V gene lookup returns CDR1 LGHNA and CDR2 YNFKEQ. CDR3 length equals 14 residues. The DNA of the CDR3 is TGTGCCAGCAGCCCGGACTTGATGGGGGTTGCGCAGTATTTT. Encoded protein: CASSPDLMGVAQYF.

This clonotype was detected many times. J is TRBJ1-1 and V is TRBV7-6; D is perhaps TRBD1 (6 bases). V lost 1 base and J 6 bases, leaving 15 bases between the germline ends. This CDR3 region has 15 residues. Germline CDR1 reads SGHVS; CDR2 reads FNYEAQ. CDR3 DNA sequence: TGTGCCAGCAGCTTAGAGAGGGGGGGGAGCCCTGAAGCTTTCTTT. Protein sequence: CASSLERGGSPEAFF.

The rearrangement uses TRBV5-6 and TRBJ2-2; 12 bases align to TRBD2. From germline, CDR1 is SGHDT and CDR2 YYEEEE. There are 15 residues in the CDR3. Trimming at V came to 4 bases and at J to 4 bases, leaving 2 bases not matched to a gene. CDR3 DNA: TGTGCCAGCAGCGTGGGACTAGCGGGCACCGGGGAGCTGTTTTTT. It is translated as CASSVGLAGTGELFF.

There are a few counts of this clonotype. In DNA form, the CDR3 reads TGTGCCAGCAGTTACTCGTCCCAGCGGGGGGGTTATGAGCAGTTCTTC. The encoded protein is CASSYSSQRGGYEQFF. This chain connects TRBV6-6 to TRBJ2-1; TRBD2 agrees at 10 bases. The CDR3 contains 16 residues. J lost 8 bases, V lost 0 bases, and 7 bases had no gene match. Germline V gives CDR1 MNHNY, CDR2 SVGAGI (reference sequence).

J is TRBJ2-7 and V is TRBV4-1; no firm D call. CDR1 and CDR2 from the germline V gene are MGHRA and YSYEKL. V lost 0 bases and J 0 bases, leaving 6 bases between the germline ends. CDR3 length: 14 amino acids. CDR3: CASSQEKGSYEQYV. CDR3 bases: TGCGCCAGCAGCCAAGAGAAGGGCTCCTACGAGCAGTACGTC.

This clonotype has only a few counts. The V and J genes are TRBV6-2 or TRBV6-3 and TRBJ1-5; 7 bases align to TRBD1. This CDR3 has 16 residues. Germline loops: CDR1 MNHEY, CDR2 SVGEGT. Trimming removed 4 bases from V and 4 bases from J; junction bases left unmatched: 10. In DNA, the CDR3 is TGTGCCAGCAGTTCCCCGGGACAGAGGGATAATCAGCCCCAGCATTTT. Its protein is CASSSPGQRDNQPQHF.

Ten or more counts support this clonotype. The chain is built from TRBV7-9 and TRBJ1-4; a possible D gene is TRBD1 (5 bases). The V end lost 4 bases, the J end lost 0 bases, and 12 bases lay between the germline ends. The CDR3 loop spans 16 amino acids. Germline CDR1 and CDR2: SEHNR and FQNEAQ (reference sequence). The CDR3 coding sequence is TGTGCCAGCAGCTCCAACAGGATTGCAACTAATGAAAAACTGTTTTTT. Residues: CASSSNRIATNEKLFF.

This clonotype showed up just a few times. The rearrangement joins TRBV10-1 to TRBJ2-3; TRBD2 is a possible D gene (7 bases). The CDR3 totals 13 residues. Germline CDR1 reads WNHNN; CDR2 reads SYGVQD (reference sequence). V dropped 4 bases and J dropped 6 bases, with 11 bases sitting between them. The CDR3 nucleotides are TGCGCCAGCAGTGCGGCGGGGGCGGATACGCAGTATTTT. It specifies CASSAAGADTQYF.

This clonotype was observed a handful of times. This sequence joins TRBV19 and TRBJ1-1; a weak D match, TRBD1 (6 bases). V was shortened by 7 bases and J by 4 bases, with 16 bases between the two germline ends. CDR1 LNHDA and CDR2 SQIVND come from the germline V gene (reference sequence). The CDR3 consists of 14 residues. In nucleotides, the CDR3 is TGTGCCAGTACTCTAGGGGGGGGAGTCACTGAAGCTTTCTTT. Its translation: CASTLGGGVTEAFF.

The V gene is TRBV9, the J gene TRBJ1-2; TRBD1 might be the D (6 bases). Deletions cut 4 bases from V and 7 bases from J, with 20 bases between. The germline gives CDR1 SGDLS, CDR2 YYNGEE. The CDR3 spans 15 residues. CDR3 bases: TGTGCCAGCAGCCCAAAGACAGGCCGGGGAGGTGGCTACACCTTC. Its translation: CASSPKTGRGGGYTF.

This chain links TRBV7-9 with TRBJ1-6; 9 bases match TRBD1. The CDR3 runs 20 residues. After removal of 2 bases from V and 10 bases from J, the junction contained 21 bases not matched to a gene. From germline, CDR1 is SEHNR and CDR2 FQNEAQ (reference sequence). CDR3: CASSLIQLRSGTGRQSPLHF. Written as DNA, the CDR3 is TGTGCCAGCAGCTTAATCCAACTTAGGTCAGGGACAGGGCGACAGTCACCCCTCCACTTT.

This clonotype was picked up a small number of times. The chain uses TRBV19 and TRBJ1-5; TRBD1 matches 8 bases. Looked up from germline, CDR1 is LNHDA and CDR2 is SQIVND (reference sequence). With 3 bases clipped from V and 4 bases from J, the junction kept 2 bases outside the gene matches. This CDR3 has 14 residues. CDR3 DNA sequence: TGTGCCAGTAGTATGACAGGGGAAAATCAGCCCCAGCATTTT. Translated: CASSMTGENQPQHF.

The V call is TRBV9, the J call TRBJ1-2, with D perhaps matching TRBD1 (6 bases). The CDR3 runs to 17 residues. Germline V CDR1 and CDR2: SGDLS, YYNGEE. Trimming cost V 4 bases and J 0 bases, with 19 bases left between them. CDR3: CASSPGGGYYSNYGYTF. In nucleotides, the CDR3 is TGTGCCAGCAGCCCCGGGGGGGGCTACTATTCTAACTATGGCTACACCTTC. Together with reference TRBV9 and TRBJ1-2, the CDR3 gives the full variable domain: DSGVTQTPKHLITATGQRVTLRCSPRSGDLSVYWYQQSLDQGLQFLIQYYNGEERAKGNILERFSAQQFPDLHSELNLSSLELGDSALYFCASSPGGGYYSNYGYTFGSGTRLTVV.